The T cell receptor beta chain under discussion was sequenced for a study of OX40 agonist ivuxolimab in advanced cancers. Concerning this clone: Its antigen is as yet unknown.

The V gene's germline CDR1 is SEHNR and CDR2 FQNEAQ (reference sequence). J gave up 7 bases and V 5 bases, and 13 bases lay outside the gene matches. The CDR3 covers 16 residues. Overall study results and limits: Also present in some nonresponders was a low level of normalized T-cell clonal expansion.

Sequencing was performed with immunoSEQ multiplex PCR; in TCRdb, only in-frame clones are kept and a portion is missing. The data show about 49,000 clones, with roughly 79% seen just once and around 2.3% held by the top ten. This TCR came from an adult with an advanced solid tumor such as melanoma, head and neck, liver or kidney cancer. This chain connects TRBV7-9 to TRBJ1-4, with 7 bases fitting TRBD1. Sequenced material: CD4+ or CD8+ T cells sorted from blood, taken in a trial of the OX40 agonist ivuxolimab. The CDR3 region has the DNA TGTGCCAGCAGCCCCGGGCGACAGGGCTTGGGTGAAAAACTGTTTTTT. It yields the protein CASSPGRQGLGEKLFF.